These 5 T cell receptor beta chains came from one sample sequenced in a study of T cells after yellow fever vaccination. MiXCR, applied by TCRdb to the 5' RACE reads, yields one record per CDR3 protein. The table includes some 320,000 distinct CDR3 sequences, under 9% detected once. This material consisted of CD4+ T cells sorted from PBMCs, taken 5 days after the yellow fever booster vaccination. The receptors come from a man younger than 35 who received the YFV17D yellow fever vaccine.

This clonotype has more than one count but fewer than ten. The CDR3 is CSTGLAKNIQYF. The CDR3 DNA reads as TGCAGTACGGGTCTAGCCAAAAACATTCAGTACTTC. The chain links TRBV20-1 to TRBJ2-4, with D unresolved. This CDR3 region has 12 residues. Trimming removed 8 bases at V and 0 bases at J, with 8 bases between. CDR1 and CDR2 (germline): DFQATT, SNEGSKA (reference sequence).

This clonotype appeared a few times. This rearrangement joins TRBV28 to TRBJ2-2; 11 nucleotides match TRBD2. This CDR3 spans 16 amino acids. Germline V gives CDR1 MDHEN, CDR2 SYDVKM. With V trimmed by 8 bases and J by 3 bases, 8 bases remained unmatched. In nucleotides, the CDR3 is TGTGCCAGCGGGACGACTAGCGGGGCGGACACCGGGGAGCTGTTTTTT. It is translated as CASGTTSGADTGELFF.

This clonotype was seen a handful of times. This chain joins TRBV27 and TRBJ1-2; tentative D call: TRBD1 (5 bases). In germline, CDR1 is MNHEY, CDR2 SMNVEV (reference sequence). This CDR3 has 14 amino acids. The ends were cut back, 3 bases at V and 4 bases at J, with 12 bases in the middle. The CDR3 here is CASSLYRGSYGYTF. As DNA, the CDR3 is TGTGCCAGCAGTTTGTATAGGGGTAGCTATGGCTACACCTTC.

This clonotype was observed at least ten times. The rearrangement uses TRBV6-2 or TRBV6-3 and TRBJ2-5; 7 bases agree with TRBD1. V lost 6 bases and J lost 5; bases outside the gene matches: 6. The CDR3 consists of 13 residues. The germline V gene has CDR1 MNHEY and CDR2 SVGEGT. This CDR3 is CASSDRVRETQYF. CDR3 bases: TGTGCCAGCAGCGACAGGGTGCGGGAGACCCAGTACTTC.

The chain is built from TRBV5-1 and TRBJ2-5; D call uncertain. Trimming removed 1 base at V and 5 bases at J, with 21 bases between. CDR1 and CDR2 (germline): SGHRS, YFSETQ. The CDR3 is 17 residues long. The CDR3: CASSLRQPARVNETQYF. The CDR3 coding sequence is TGCGCCAGCAGCTTGCGCCAGCCAGCCCGTGTGAATGAGACCCAGTACTTC.